This entry features one TCR beta chain sequence. Its antigen is unidentified. The data were taken from a study of T cells in narcolepsy. Profiled with immunoSEQ multiplex PCR; TCRdb holds only in-frame clones, not every one. Seen here are tens of thousands of clones, about nine tenths observed once, and the top ten hold less than 1.5%. V lost 6 bases to trimming and J lost 5 bases, with 17 bases between them. Germline CDR1 SNHLY, CDR2 FYNNEI. The CDR3 loop spans 15 amino acids. Findings and limits, study-wide: Same-patient CSF and blood CD4+ T cell clonotypes included HCRT-specific and TRIB2-specific autoreactive ones. Reportedly, autoreactive clonotypes were serially detected in patients' blood but not controls'.

The sequenced sample consisted of CD45RA- memory CD4+ T cells from PBMCs. This TCR derives from a human donor with narcolepsy. The chain links TRBV2 to TRBJ2-1, with D tentatively TRBD2 (7 bases). The CDR3 here is CASRKGGIGNNEQFF. DNA for the CDR3: TGTGCCAGCAGAAAGGGGGGGATCGGGAACAATGAGCAGTTCTTC.